Each of the 28 T cell receptor beta chains below was sequenced from the same sample in a study of early T cells in non-severe SARS-CoV-2 infection. Via MiXCR, TCRdb re-called the 5' RACE reads, giving one row per CDR3 protein. The sample has 85,000 to 100,000 distinct CDR3 sequences, about 10% seen once; the top ten hold just over 4.5%. The sample consisted of whole blood, taken at baseline. These receptors came from an adult who was a healthcare worker with PCR-confirmed SARS-CoV-2 infection or an uninfected control (not recorded which).

The chain employs TRBV2 and TRBJ2-5, with D perhaps matching TRBD1 (6 bases). CDR3 length: 12 amino acids. The V gene's germline CDR1 is SNHLY and CDR2 FYNNEI. V lost 6 bases and J 7 bases, leaving 12 bases between the germline ends. The CDR3 sequence is CASRTGSRTQYF. CDR3 nucleotides: TGTGCCAGCAGAACAGGGAGTAGGACCCAGTACTTC.

This clonotype was observed at least ten times. The chain joins TRBV4-3 to TRBJ1-2; the D gene is possibly TRBD1 (5 bases). The CDR3 sequence is 13 residues long. With 4 bases removed from V and 6 bases from J, the gap between germline ends came to 12 bases. Germline CDR1 LGHNA, CDR2 YSLEER. For the CDR3, the DNA is TGCGCCAGCAGCCTAAGAGAAGGGGATGGCTACACCTTC. It is translated as CASSLREGDGYTF.

The table lists this clonotype with a few counts. The chain employs TRBV29-1 and TRBJ1-2; 10 bases align to TRBD1. V lost 5 bases, J lost 6 bases, and 9 bases stayed unmatched. CDR3 length: 14 amino acids. Germline CDR1 reads SQVTM; CDR2 reads ANQGSEA. CDR3 sequence reads: CSVQTGTGVHGYTF. The CDR3 DNA reads TGCAGCGTTCAAACCGGGACAGGGGTACATGGCTACACCTTC.

The sample holds many counts of this clonotype. The chain joins TRBV2 to TRBJ2-1, with D tentatively TRBD1 (5 bases). In germline, CDR1 is SNHLY, CDR2 FYNNEI. Trimming removed 6 bases from V and 2 bases from J, with 14 bases in between. This CDR3 comprises 15 residues. The CDR3 is CASRYAGFTYNEQFF. The CDR3 DNA reads TGTGCCAGCAGATACGCAGGGTTCACCTACAATGAGCAGTTCTTC.

As concerns this clonotype: Germline is not matched at one junction end, which may reflect a read error. This chain joins TRBV27 and TRBJ2-5; D is uncertain. The CDR3 has 11 residues. Germline CDR1 and CDR2: MNHEY and SMNVEV (reference sequence). The CDR3 bases are TGTGCCAGCAGTTCCGAAGAGATCCAGTACTTC. This sequence encodes CASSSEEIQYF.

This clonotype was observed a few times. The chain is built from TRBV7-9 and TRBJ2-5, with D hard to call. The V and J ends lost 3 bases and 1 base respectively, with 6 bases between them. Germline CDR1 SEHNR, CDR2 FQNEAQ (reference sequence). The CDR3 is made up of 13 amino acids. CDR3 protein: CASSFQSQETQYF. The CDR3 DNA is TGTGCCAGCAGCTTTCAATCCCAAGAGACCCAGTACTTC.

This clonotype occurred many times. The genes are TRBV27 and TRBJ2-1; maybe TRBD2 (5 bases). Between the trimmed V and J ends, which lost 3 bases and 5 bases, there was a span of 14 bases. Germline CDR1 MNHEY, CDR2 SMNVEV (reference sequence). This CDR3 spans 15 amino acids. The CDR3 loop reads CASSFGDGEHNEQFF. The CDR3 nucleotides are TGTGCCAGCAGTTTCGGGGATGGGGAGCACAATGAGCAGTTCTTC.

V and J are TRBV7-9 and TRBJ1-2; D call uncertain. V was shortened by 7 bases and J by 6 bases, with 21 bases between the two germline ends. CDR3 length equals 15 residues. Germline lookup yields CDR1 SEHNR and CDR2 FQNEAQ (reference sequence). CDR3 in amino acids: CASNPLGGTIDGYTF. The CDR3 nucleotides are TGTGCCAGCAACCCCCTCGGTGGAACGATAGATGGCTACACCTTC.

This chain links TRBV28 with TRBJ1-6, with 8 bases identical to TRBD1. The V and J ends lost 7 bases and 7 bases, in that order; junction bases with no gene match: 6. This CDR3 comprises 14 residues. CDR1 and CDR2 (germline): MDHEN, SYDVKM. The CDR3 is CASIHGQGNSPLHF. CDR3 DNA sequence: TGTGCCAGCATTCACGGACAGGGCAATTCACCCCTCCACTTT.

This clonotype has a handful of counts. V and J are TRBV4-2 and TRBJ2-1; 13 bases fit TRBD2. Germline trimming cut 0 bases from V and 2 bases from J; bases unmatched to any gene: 7. CDR1 is LGHNA and CDR2 is YNFKEQ in the germline V gene. This CDR3 is 19 amino acids long. Written as DNA, the CDR3 is TGTGCCAGCAGCCAAGATCTGAGACTAGCGGGGGGCACCTACAATGAGCAGTTCTTC. It encodes CASSQDLRLAGGTYNEQFF.

There are many counts of this clonotype. The chain has TRBV19 and TRBJ2-1; a weak D match, TRBD2 (6 bases). V was cut by 5 bases and J by 0 bases, with 14 bases left in between. The V gene's germline CDR1 is LNHDA and CDR2 SQIVND (reference sequence). The CDR3 spans 16 residues. This CDR3 is CASSFVDGSSYNEQFF. DNA of the CDR3: TGTGCCAGTAGTTTCGTGGACGGGAGCTCCTACAATGAGCAGTTCTTC.

DNA of the CDR3: TGCGCCAGCAGCTCCATGGGGAAGCGGGGGGCCGTTGGCTCCTACAATGAGCAGTTCTTC. Residues: CASSSMGKRGAVGSYNEQFF. The chain joins TRBV5-1 to TRBJ2-1; the match to TRBD2 covers 9 bases. This CDR3 is built from 20 residues. Germline trimming cut 3 bases from V and 0 bases from J; bases unmatched to any gene: 16. Looked up from germline, CDR1 is SGHRS and CDR2 is YFSETQ.

This chain links TRBV11-2 with TRBJ2-1; tentatively, D is TRBD2 (5 bases). The CDR3 has 12 residues. With 1 base removed from V and 7 bases from J, the gap between germline ends came to 5 bases. Germline loops: CDR1 SGHAT, CDR2 FQNNGV. CDR3 amino acids: CASSLGRNEQFF. Written as DNA, the CDR3 is TGTGCCAGCAGCTTAGGGAGGAATGAGCAGTTCTTC.

This clonotype has ten or more counts. The CDR3 bases are TGTGCCAGCAGCCCCCTTTCCCTGGGACTAGCGGACAATGAGCAGTTCTTC. Encoded protein: CASSPLSLGLADNEQFF. V and J are TRBV3-1 and TRBJ2-1; TRBD2 matches at 11 bases. The CDR3 has 17 residues. With V trimmed by 4 bases and J by 5 bases, 10 bases remained unmatched. Germline CDR1 is LGHDT and CDR2 is YNNKEL (reference sequence).

V is TRBV10-1 and J is TRBJ2-1; perhaps TRBD2 as D (6 bases). This CDR3 region has 15 residues. Germline CDR1 WNHNN, CDR2 SYGVQD (reference sequence). V was pared by 2 bases and J by 6 bases, with 14 bases between. CDR3 nucleotides: TGCGCCAGCAGTGAGGAGACTAGAACCTCCAATGAGCAGTTCTTC. Translating it yields CASSEETRTSNEQFF.

This clonotype was seen more than once but under ten times. This chain links TRBV7-2 with TRBJ1-2; D is perhaps TRBD1 (6 bases). CDR1 is SGHTA and CDR2 is FQGNSA in the germline V gene. The length of the CDR3 is 12 residues. The germline V and J ends were trimmed by 3 bases and 8 bases, with 10 bases remaining between them. The CDR3 DNA reads as TGTGCCAGCAGCTTGGCAGGGGACGGCTACACCTTC. Its protein is CASSLAGDGYTF.

This chain links TRBV6-5 with TRBJ2-3; weak D call: TRBD2 (6 bases). Germline values: CDR1 MNHEY, CDR2 SVGAGI. Trimming took off 0 bases at V and 0 bases at J, with 7 bases between the two ends. The CDR3 runs 15 residues. CDR3 sequence (DNA): TGTGCCAGCAGTTACTCGAGCGGGAGCACAGATACGCAGTATTTT. It yields the protein CASSYSSGSTDTQYF.

The gene calls are TRBV14 and TRBJ1-6; no clear D. V was pared by 0 bases and J by 9 bases, with 12 bases between. CDR3 length: 15 amino acids. From germline, CDR1 is SGHDN and CDR2 FVKESK. The CDR3 region has the DNA TGTGCCAGCAGCCAAGACGAGGGAGTGGCTTCACCCCTCCACTTT. This codes for CASSQDEGVASPLHF.

This clonotype was seen only a few times. The chain links TRBV30 to TRBJ1-6; D might be TRBD1 (5 bases). Trimming took off 4 bases at V and 8 bases at J, with 12 bases between the two ends. This CDR3 is 13 amino acids long. The V gene's germline CDR1 is GTSNPN and CDR2 SVGIG (reference sequence). The CDR3 nucleotides are TGTGCCTGGAATCACCGGGGGGATTCACCCCTCCACTTT. The encoded protein is CAWNHRGDSPLHF.

This clonotype was detected ten times or more. The rearrangement joins TRBV20-1 to TRBJ1-4, with a tentative D call TRBD1 (6 bases). CDR3 length: 12 amino acids. CDR1 is DFQATT, CDR2 SNEGSKA, per germline (reference sequence). The germline V and J ends were trimmed by 2 bases and 11 bases, with 12 bases remaining between them. CDR3 sequence: CSARQAQGKLFF. As DNA, the CDR3 is TGCAGTGCTAGACAAGCCCAGGGGAAACTGTTTTTT.

This clonotype was found a few times. The chain recombines TRBV4-1 with TRBJ2-6; tentatively, D is TRBD1 (5 bases). There are 16 residues in the CDR3. V was clipped by 0 bases and J by 2 bases, with 8 bases between them. Germline CDR1 reads MGHRA; CDR2 reads YSYEKL. CDR3 region: CASSQERRAGANVLTF. In nucleotides, the CDR3 is TGCGCCAGCAGCCAAGAGCGCAGGGCTGGGGCCAACGTCCTGACTTTC.

The sample holds a few counts of this clonotype. V and J are TRBV29-1 and TRBJ1-1; D not certain. Germline lookup yields CDR1 SQVTM and CDR2 ANQGSEA. The CDR3 consists of 11 residues. The V end lost 2 bases, the J end lost 5 bases, and 6 bases lay between the germline ends. CDR3 DNA sequence: TGCAGCGTTGAAAGCTGGACTGAAGCTTTCTTT. It translates to CSVESWTEAFF.

By proportion, this clonotype is medium-sized. The gene calls are TRBV4-1 and TRBJ2-5; weak D call: TRBD2 (5 bases). CDR1 and CDR2 (germline): MGHRA, YSYEKL. The CDR3 covers 13 residues. V lost 4 bases to trimming and J lost 4 bases, with 10 bases between them. The CDR3 DNA reads as TGCGCCAGCAGCCCTTTCCGGGGAGAGACCCAGTACTTC. Its protein product is CASSPFRGETQYF.

This clonotype was observed a handful of times. The chain joins TRBV3-1 to TRBJ1-1; 9 bases are shared with TRBD1. The CDR3 is 13 amino acids. The germline V gene has CDR1 LGHDT and CDR2 YNNKEL (reference sequence). The trim removed 6 bases at V and 5 bases at J, leaving 4 bases unmatched. CDR3 protein: CASRTGGSTEAFF. In DNA form, the CDR3 reads TGTGCCAGCAGGACAGGGGGGAGTACTGAAGCTTTCTTT.

This clonotype was counted ten times or more. The V and J genes are TRBV18 and TRBJ2-3; no clear D. The ends were cut back, 4 bases at V and 0 bases at J, with 8 bases in the middle. The CDR3 totals 14 residues. CDR1 is KGHSH and CDR2 is LQKENI in the germline V gene. The CDR3 here is CASSLGSSTDTQYF. In DNA, the CDR3 is TGTGCCAGCTCACTTGGGTCAAGCACAGATACGCAGTATTTT.

The sample holds many counts of this clonotype. The V and J genes are TRBV29-1 and TRBJ2-1; no clear D. This CDR3 spans 16 amino acids. V lost 4 bases to trimming and J lost 0 bases, with 16 bases between them. Per the germline V gene, CDR1 is SQVTM and CDR2 is ANQGSEA. CDR3 in amino acids: CSVVPYGGSSYNEQFF. DNA for the CDR3: TGCAGCGTTGTCCCGTACGGCGGAAGCTCCTACAATGAGCAGTTCTTC.

This clonotype has only a few counts. The chain is built from TRBV7-3 and TRBJ2-6; D uncertain. The CDR3 consists of 14 residues. Germline assignment: CDR1 SGHTA and CDR2 FQGTGA. With 7 bases removed from V and 4 bases from J, the gap between germline ends came to 11 bases. The DNA of the CDR3 is TGTGCCAGCAAGACCACGTCGGGGGCCAACGTCCTGACTTTC. The encoded protein is CASKTTSGANVLTF. Full variable domain (rest looked up from reference TRBV7-3 and TRBJ2-6): GAGVSQTPSNKVTEKGKYVELRCDPISGHTALYWYRQSLGQGPEFLIYFQGTGAADDSGLPNDRFFAVRPEGSVSTLKIQRTERGDSAVYLCASKTTSGANVLTFGAGSRLTVL.

This clonotype was counted between two and nine times. The chain uses TRBV7-2 and TRBJ2-7, with a tentative D call TRBD2 (5 bases). The CDR3 is 14 residues long. The ends were cut back, 5 bases at V and 3 bases at J, with 14 bases in the middle. Germline assignment: CDR1 SGHTA and CDR2 FQGNSA. Here the CDR3 DNA reads TGTGCCAGCAGCCCGACCCGGGGAGTCTACGAGCAGTACTTC. The encoded protein is CASSPTRGVYEQYF.